A single sample is the source of the 29 T cell receptor beta chains below, sequenced in a study of blood T cell repertoires in COVID-19. Using immunoSEQ multiplex PCR, the repertoire was profiled, and TCRdb retains in-frame clones only, with some absent. The table records about 520,000 clones, approximately 85% of them present only once. Sequencing was done on a sample of peripheral blood. The source is a human donor in a cohort sampled during active COVID-19.

The rearrangement joins TRBV9 to TRBJ2-3; tentatively, D is TRBD1 (6 bases). V dropped 3 bases and J dropped 1 base, with 15 bases sitting between them. The germline gives CDR1 SGDLS, CDR2 YYNGEE. The CDR3 has 16 residues. DNA for the CDR3: TGTGCCAGCAGCGCTACAGGGTCCTCTGGCACAGATACGCAGTATTTT. This codes for CASSATGSSGTDTQYF.

The chain combines TRBV10-3 with TRBJ2-1; weak D call: TRBD1 (5 bases). The V end lost 2 bases, the J end lost 8 bases, and 22 bases lay between the germline ends. This CDR3 has 17 residues. CDR1 and CDR2 (germline): ENHRY, SYGVKD. In DNA form, the CDR3 reads TGTGCCATCAGTGAGATCTTAGGGGTCGGGTCCCAGGATGAGCAGTTCTTC. It translates to CAISEILGVGSQDEQFF.

This clone was recorded only once. V is TRBV3-1 (or the pseudogene TRBV3-2) and J is TRBJ2-5; D not certain. This CDR3 contains 14 residues. Germline loops: CDR1 LGHDT, CDR2 YNNKEL (reference sequence). Trimming took 4 bases from V and 5 from J, leaving 14 bases between them. CDR3: CASSPARGIETQYF. In DNA form, the CDR3 reads TGTGCCAGCAGCCCGGCCCGAGGCATTGAGACCCAGTACTTC.

The V call is TRBV7-9, the J call TRBJ1-4, with 7 bases matching TRBD1. V lost 5 bases and J lost 7; bases outside the gene matches: 10. The CDR3 length is 15 residues. Germline V lookup: CDR1 SEHNR, CDR2 FQNEAQ (reference sequence). The CDR3 DNA reads TGTGCCAGCAGCGGTACAGGGGTTGGGTTTGAAAAACTGTTTTTT. This sequence encodes CASSGTGVGFEKLFF.

The V gene is TRBV5-1, the J gene TRBJ2-1; 12 nucleotides align to TRBD1. This CDR3 region has 15 residues. Germline V gives CDR1 SGHRS, CDR2 YFSETQ. V lost 2 bases to trimming and J lost 5 bases; unmatched junction nucleotides: 2. CDR3 coding DNA: TGCGCCAGCAGCTTAGGGACAGGGGGCAACAATGAGCAGTTCTTC. Translated, it gives CASSLGTGGNNEQFF.

The rearrangement joins TRBV9 to TRBJ2-1; 7 positions match TRBD2. Trimming at V came to 4 bases and at J to 0 bases, leaving 13 bases not matched to a gene. This CDR3 spans 18 amino acids. CDR1 and CDR2 (germline): SGDLS, YYNGEE. This CDR3 is CASSPTPGGAASYNEQFF. The DNA for the CDR3 is TGTGCCAGCAGCCCTACCCCGGGGGGAGCGGCCTCCTACAATGAGCAGTTCTTC.

This chain links TRBV15 with TRBJ1-1, with D perhaps matching TRBD1 (5 bases). This CDR3 has 16 amino acids. Trimming pared 0 bases from V and 1 base from J, leaving 12 bases between. CDR1 and CDR2 (germline): LNHNV, YYDKDF (reference sequence). CDR3 DNA sequence: TGTGCCACCAGCAGAGATCGAGGACATACGAACACTGAAGCTTTCTTT. This gives the protein CATSRDRGHTNTEAFF.

The chain has TRBV2 and TRBJ2-7; D is undetermined. Trimming cost V 6 bases and J 0 bases, with 6 bases left between them. Per germline, CDR1 SNHLY and CDR2 FYNNEI. This CDR3 spans 12 amino acids. The CDR3 spells CASRSYSYEQYF. DNA of the CDR3: TGTGCCAGCAGGAGCTACTCCTACGAGCAGTACTTC.

The chain uses TRBV27 and TRBJ2-1, with D hard to call. V gave up 6 bases and J gave up 7 bases, with 7 bases separating them. This CDR3 region has 11 residues. Germline loops: CDR1 MNHEY, CDR2 SMNVEV (reference sequence). Here the CDR3 DNA reads TGTGCCAGCAGGGAGACTAATGAGCAGTTCTTC. This encodes CASRETNEQFF.

The chain carries TRBV10-3 and TRBJ1-1; 9 bases are shared with TRBD1. The CDR3 extends over 16 amino acids. V lost 10 bases, J lost 0 bases, and 12 bases stayed unmatched. The germline gives CDR1 ENHRY, CDR2 SYGVKD. CDR3 sequence (DNA): TGTGCCACCTCCTCCTGGGACAGGGCCTTGAACACTGAAGCTTTCTTT. Translation: CATSSWDRALNTEAFF.

The chain couples TRBV7-3 to TRBJ2-1; 11 bases map to TRBD1. Unmatched junction bases numbered 2, after V lost 4 bases and J lost 3 bases. The CDR3 spans 15 residues. CDR1 is SGHTA and CDR2 is FQGTGA in the germline V gene. CDR3 region: CASSSGTGGYNEQFF. DNA for the CDR3: TGTGCCAGCAGCTCCGGGACAGGGGGCTACAATGAGCAGTTCTTC.

The CDR3 region is CASSPGGEPTNEQFF. CDR3 sequence (DNA): TGTGCCAGCAGCCCCGGCGGGGAACCTACCAATGAGCAGTTCTTC. The chain employs TRBV28 and TRBJ2-1, with a possible D match to TRBD2 (6 bases). This CDR3 region has 15 residues. V lost 6 bases and J 6 bases, leaving 18 bases between the germline ends. Looked up from germline, CDR1 is MDHEN and CDR2 is SYDVKM.

CDR3 in amino acids: CATTRGSGVGLNTEAFF. The DNA for the CDR3 is TGTGCCACCACCAGGGGATCTGGGGTGGGATTGAACACTGAAGCTTTCTTT. The V gene is TRBV10-3, the J gene TRBJ1-1; a weak D match, TRBD1 (6 bases). Germline loops: CDR1 ENHRY, CDR2 SYGVKD. This CDR3 spans 17 amino acids. V shed 10 bases and J shed 0 bases, with 24 bases lying between them.

The V call is TRBV7-9, the J call TRBJ2-1; 8 nucleotides match TRBD2. This CDR3 contains 14 residues. Germline lookup yields CDR1 SEHNR and CDR2 FQNEAQ (reference sequence). The V and J ends lost 7 bases and 8 bases, in that order; junction bases with no gene match: 10. Written as DNA, the CDR3 is TGTGCCAGCACCTCTGGGACTAGTCTCCATGAGCAGTTCTTC. It codes for CASTSGTSLHEQFF. Based on the CDR3 plus reference TRBV7-9 and TRBJ2-1, the full variable domain is DTGVSQNPRHKITKRGQNVTFRCDPISEHNRLYWYRQTLGQGPEFLTYFQNEAQLEKSRLLSDRFSAERPKGSFSTLEIQRTEQGDSAMYLCASTSGTSLHEQFFGPGTRLTVL.

The V and J genes are TRBV5-8 and TRBJ2-4, with 7 nucleotides matching TRBD1. Trimming took 6 bases from V and 9 from J; bases not matched to a gene: 9. Germline V gene data show CDR1 as SGHTS and CDR2 as YDEGEE. CDR3 length: 13 residues. The CDR3 bases are TGTGCCAGCACCAACAGGGGTTTTGGCATTCAGTACTTC. It specifies CASTNRGFGIQYF.

The chain links TRBV7-2 to TRBJ2-5, with 8 nucleotides matching TRBD1. This CDR3 is 15 amino acids long. Germline CDR1 reads SGHTA; CDR2 reads FQGNSA. With V trimmed by 2 bases and J by 7 bases, 9 bases remained unmatched. In nucleotides, the CDR3 is TGTGCCAGCAGCTTAACCTCAGGGGGCGGTGGGACCCAGTACTTC. Amino acid sequence: CASSLTSGGGGTQYF.

The chain employs TRBV6-5 and TRBJ2-1, with D tentatively TRBD2 (5 bases). This CDR3 region has 15 residues. Germline V gene sequence: CDR1 MNHEY, CDR2 SVGAGI. V was cut by 2 bases and J by 7 bases, with 15 bases left in between. The CDR3 sequence is CASSYSTYGVNEQFF. CDR3 DNA sequence: TGTGCCAGCAGTTACAGCACCTACGGGGTAAATGAGCAGTTCTTC.

V is TRBV28 and J is TRBJ1-4; 7 nucleotides agree with TRBD1. V was clipped by 2 bases and J by 4 bases; unmatched bases: 10. The V gene's germline CDR1 is MDHEN and CDR2 SYDVKM. This CDR3 comprises 17 residues. The CDR3 sequence is CASSLRGRGPRNEKLFF. The CDR3 region has the DNA TGTGCCAGCAGTTTAAGGGGAAGGGGGCCTCGTAATGAAAAACTGTTTTTT.

This rearrangement joins TRBV5-1 to TRBJ1-6; TRBD1 matches 7 bases. This CDR3 region has 14 residues. Germline loops: CDR1 SGHRS, CDR2 YFSETQ. V was pared by 4 bases and J by 7 bases, with 5 bases of the junction left unmatched. For the CDR3, the DNA is TGCGCCAGCAGCCCGAAAGGGGGCAATTCACCCCTCCACTTT. It specifies CASSPKGGNSPLHF.

This clone was recorded a few times. V is TRBV3-1 (or the pseudogene TRBV3-2) and J is TRBJ1-5; 7 bases are shared with TRBD1. The V gene's germline CDR1 is LGHDT and CDR2 YNNKEL (reference sequence). The CDR3 loop spans 15 amino acids. Losses at the gene ends were 4 bases for V and 6 bases for J; bases not matched to a gene: 9. The CDR3 bases are TGTGCCAGCAGCCCTCAGGGGGTTCGCAGTCAGCCCCAGCATTTT. Protein: CASSPQGVRSQPQHF.

In this sample, this clone turned up a few times. The gene calls are TRBV10-3 and TRBJ1-6; 11 bases agree with TRBD1. V lost 3 bases, J lost 7 bases, and 11 bases stayed unmatched. Germline V gene sequence: CDR1 ENHRY, CDR2 SYGVKD. CDR3 size: 18 residues. The CDR3 DNA follows: TGTGCCATCAGTGACGGGACAGGGGGACCGATGGAAAATTCACCCCTCCACTTT. It yields the protein CAISDGTGGPMENSPLHF.

The J gene is TRBJ2-2, the V gene TRBV12-3 or TRBV12-4; 7 bases agree with TRBD2. V trimming: 6 bases; J trimming: 13 bases; junction bases outside the gene matches: 11. This CDR3 spans 13 amino acids. CDR3 amino acids: CASRKPGWEGLFF. CDR3 in DNA: TGTGCCAGCAGGAAACCGGGCTGGGAGGGGCTGTTTTTT.

The chain joins TRBV27 to TRBJ2-4; D ambiguous. CDR1 MNHEY and CDR2 SMNVEV come from the germline V gene (reference sequence). CDR3 length: 18 amino acids. Trimming took off 4 bases at V and 0 bases at J, with 19 bases between the two ends. The CDR3 DNA reads TGTGCCAGCAGTTCCCAAGGTTACACGGGTGTAGCCAAAAACATTCAGTACTTC. Amino acid sequence: CASSSQGYTGVAKNIQYF.

CDR3 in amino acids: CASSLPGDADTQYF. CDR3 sequence (DNA): TGCGCCAGCAGCTTGCCAGGGGATGCAGATACGCAGTATTTT. This chain uses TRBV5-1 with TRBJ2-3, with D maybe TRBD1 (6 bases). CDR1 and CDR2 (germline): SGHRS, YFSETQ. With 1 base removed from V and 4 bases from J, the gap between germline ends came to 10 bases. The CDR3 totals 14 residues.

V gene TRBV5-8 combines with J gene TRBJ2-1, with D uncertain. The CDR3 length is 15 residues. The V end was cut by 4 bases, the J end by 6 bases, with 17 bases between. CDR1 and CDR2 from the germline V gene are SGHTS and YDEGEE. The CDR3: CASSALRYPGNEQFF. The CDR3 DNA follows: TGTGCCAGCAGCGCACTACGTTACCCGGGCAATGAGCAGTTCTTC.

As regards this clone: The identical CDR3 is also encoded by other nucleotide sequences in the sample. V is TRBV18 and J is TRBJ2-3; TRBD1 might be the D (5 bases). Germline assignment: CDR1 KGHSH and CDR2 LQKENI. V lost 3 bases and J lost 0, with 10 bases in between. The length of the CDR3 is 15 residues. The CDR3 region is CASSPRQISTDTQYF. DNA for the CDR3: TGTGCCAGCTCACCTAGACAGATCAGCACAGATACGCAGTATTTT.

This chain connects TRBV7-2 to TRBJ2-7, with 8 bases aligning to TRBD1. Germline-derived CDR1 and CDR2 are SGHTA and FQGNSA. After removal of 3 bases from V and 1 base from J, the junction contained 2 bases not matched to a gene. The CDR3 contains 14 residues. CDR3: CASSLDRESYEQYF. The DNA of the CDR3 is TGTGCCAGCAGCTTGGACAGGGAATCCTACGAGCAGTACTTC.

This chain uses TRBV10-3 with TRBJ2-7, with TRBD2 identical over 12 bases. With 3 bases clipped from V and 4 bases from J, the junction kept 10 bases outside the gene matches. Germline CDR1 ENHRY, CDR2 SYGVKD. This CDR3 is built from 17 residues. This CDR3 is CAISEGSSSGRGYEQYF. CDR3 nucleotide sequence: TGTGCCATCAGTGAAGGGTCCTCTAGCGGGAGGGGGTACGAGCAGTACTTC.

This clone was seen more than once but under ten times. The chain couples TRBV30 to TRBJ1-5; unclear D gene. The CDR3 loop spans 14 amino acids. Germline V lookup: CDR1 GTSNPN, CDR2 SVGIG (reference sequence). Trimming removed 2 bases at V and 0 bases at J, with 8 bases between. CDR3 amino acids: CAWSTQYSNQPQHF. For the CDR3, the DNA is TGTGCCTGGAGTACACAGTATAGCAATCAGCCCCAGCATTTT.